This T cell receptor (beta chain) was documented in a study of identical twins. Study-level points and caveats: For cord blood, abundant beta clonotypes had fewer insertions, unlike memory repertoires, which showed none. For zero-insertion analyses, partial confounding could come from invariant MAIT and iNKT cells. With monozygotic twins, out-of-frame TCR alpha sharing exceeded what models estimated. Twins' excess sharing was less marked for out-of-frame beta sequences.

TCRdb redid the calling of the 5' RACE reads with MiXCR, one entry per CDR3 protein. This table has fewer than 800,000 distinct CDR3 sequences, around 7.5% appearing once. Looked up from germline, CDR1 is SGHTA and CDR2 is FQGTGA. V lost 5 bases, J lost 7 bases, and 18 bases stayed unmatched. CDR3 length: 18 amino acids. This clonotype was observed many times. Antigen specificity is unknown. These data are also associated with another study on yellow fever vaccine responses in identical twins.

The origin of this receptor is a young woman in good health. The chain combines TRBV7-3 with TRBJ2-1, with 9 positions matching TRBD2. Sequencing was done on a sample of PBMCs. The CDR3: CASSLKAIGASGINEQFF. CDR3 nucleotides: TGTGCCAGCAGCCTAAAGGCTATCGGGGCTAGCGGGATTAATGAGCAGTTCTTC.